This TCR beta chain was retrieved from a study of patients and donors after allogeneic stem cell transplantation. Between the trimmed V and J ends, which lost 7 bases and 7 bases, there was a span of 17 bases. From germline, CDR1 is SGHRS and CDR2 YFSETQ. CDR3 length: 13 residues. TCRdb passed the RT-PCR reads through MiXCR, listing each CDR3 protein once. Of about a million distinct CDR3 sequences detected, approximately 18% appear once; the ten largest clones hold 5.5% to 6.5%. There are a few counts of this clonotype. Sequencing was carried out using blood, either unsorted or a sorted T cell fraction (not recorded which). The chain carries TRBV5-1 and TRBJ1-2; D is ambiguous. The receptor comes from a human donor who was either an allogeneic HSCT recipient or a stem cell or donor lymphocyte infusion donor (not recorded which). It is not recorded whose cells these are; they may come from a transplant donor. In DNA form, the CDR3 reads TGCGCCAGCGGATCCTCCGAAGGACGTGGCTACACCTTC. It encodes CASGSSEGRGYTF.